Presented here are 29 T cell receptor beta chains from one specimen sequenced in a study of CD8+ T cells in alopecia areata. Extracted RNA was reverse transcribed into cDNA, the sequencing template. Produced via immunoSEQ multiplex PCR; TCRdb's table is partial and in-frame only. The sample gives 75,000 to 80,000 clones, approximately 66% of which show up once; roughly a quarter is in the top ten. Treatment defined: oral pan-JAK inhibitor, 5-10 mg twice daily. The sample was CD8+ T cells sorted from blood, taken at week 24, from a patient treated with tofacitinib. These receptors originate from a human donor with alopecia areata.

This sequence joins TRBV27 and TRBJ1-2; maybe TRBD1 (6 bases). V lost 0 bases, J lost 4 bases, and 12 bases lay in between. The CDR3 has 15 amino acids. CDR1 MNHEY and CDR2 SMNVEV come from the germline V gene (reference sequence). The CDR3 protein is CASSLSVGGGYGYTF. In nucleotides, the CDR3 is TGTGCCAGCAGTTTATCGGTGGGAGGGGGCTATGGCTACACCTTC.

V is TRBV29-1 and J is TRBJ1-2; D is undetermined. Per germline, CDR1 SQVTM and CDR2 ANQGSEA. The germline V and J ends were trimmed by 0 bases and 2 bases, with 7 bases remaining between them. The length of the CDR3 is 13 residues. The CDR3 sequence is CSVEDRTNYGYTF. In DNA, the CDR3 is TGCAGCGTTGAAGACCGGACGAACTATGGCTACACCTTC.

V gene TRBV7-9 combines with J gene TRBJ1-5, with 12 bases identical to TRBD1. The junction had 8 bases not matched to a gene; V was cut back by 5 bases and J by 12 bases. The CDR3 totals 14 residues. The germline V gene encodes CDR1 SEHNR and CDR2 FQNEAQ (reference sequence). For the CDR3, the DNA is TGTGCCAGCAGCGCCGGGACAGGGGGCTTGGACCAGCATTTT. It translates to CASSAGTGGLDQHF.

V usage is TRBV15 and J usage is TRBJ2-5; the D is unclear. The CDR3 consists of 15 residues. V was clipped by 0 bases and J by 1 base, with 9 bases between them. Germline V gives CDR1 LNHNV, CDR2 YYDKDF (reference sequence). CDR3 amino acids: CATSREHSIQETQYF. CDR3 nucleotides: TGTGCCACCAGCAGAGAACATTCCATCCAAGAGACCCAGTACTTC.

The chain uses TRBV29-1 and TRBJ1-1; D is perhaps TRBD1 (5 bases). V dropped 7 bases and J dropped 0 bases, with 9 bases sitting between them. The CDR3 consists of 12 residues. The germline V gene encodes CDR1 SQVTM and CDR2 ANQGSEA. For the CDR3, the DNA is TGCAGCGCTGAGGGACTGAACACTGAAGCTTTCTTT. This codes for CSAEGLNTEAFF. Complete variable domain (other parts from reference TRBV29-1 and TRBJ1-1): SAVISQKPSRDICQRGTSLTIQCQVDSQVTMMFWYRQQPGQSLTLIATANQGSEATYESGFVIDKFPISRPNLTFSTLTVSNMSPEDSSIYLCSAEGLNTEAFFGQGTRLTVV.

The chain couples TRBV27 to TRBJ2-7; 11 bases map to TRBD1. J was trimmed by 5 bases and V by 5 bases; bases with no gene match: 8. CDR1 is MNHEY, CDR2 SMNVEV, per germline (reference sequence). The CDR3 has 15 amino acids. CDR3 nucleotide sequence: TGTGCCAGCAGTAGTACCGGGACAGGGGGTGACGAGCAGTACTTC. Translated, it gives CASSSTGTGGDEQYF.

This clone was found a few times. The chain is built from TRBV4-1 and TRBJ1-1; D may be TRBD1 (6 bases). The CDR3 has 22 amino acids. Germline V lookup: CDR1 MGHRA, CDR2 YSYEKL. V lost 0 bases and J 3 bases, leaving 32 bases between the germline ends. The CDR3 reads CASSQEKRLGHRVNPDDTEAFF. CDR3 nucleotides: TGCGCCAGCAGCCAAGAAAAGCGTCTAGGGCACAGGGTCAATCCCGATGACACTGAAGCTTTCTTT.

The rearrangement joins TRBV15 to TRBJ2-1; the D gene is possibly TRBD1 (6 bases). Germline V gene sequence: CDR1 LNHNV, CDR2 YYDKDF (reference sequence). CDR3 length: 17 residues. The V end was cut by 0 bases, the J end by 5 bases, with 17 bases between. CDR3 sequence: CATSREPNRVRDNEQFF. In DNA form, the CDR3 reads TGTGCCACCAGCAGAGAGCCAAACAGGGTCAGAGACAATGAGCAGTTCTTC.

The rearrangement uses TRBV7-2 and TRBJ2-3, with unresolved D. CDR3 length: 14 amino acids. Germline CDR1 SGHTA, CDR2 FQGNSA. With 5 bases removed from V and 3 bases from J, the gap between germline ends came to 12 bases. For the CDR3, the DNA is TGTGCCAGCAGCGATCGAGAATTAACAGATACGCAGTATTTT. The encoded protein is CASSDRELTDTQYF.

The chain is built from TRBV27 and TRBJ2-7; tentative D call: TRBD2 (6 bases). CDR1 MNHEY and CDR2 SMNVEV come from the germline V gene (reference sequence). V lost 5 bases and J 2 bases, leaving 13 bases between the germline ends. CDR3 size: 14 residues. CDR3 in amino acids: CASSLAGTAYEQYF. The CDR3 region has the DNA TGTGCCAGCAGTCTCGCCGGGACTGCCTACGAGCAGTACTTC.

The chain carries TRBV9 and TRBJ2-2; D is uncertain. Trimming shortened V by 3 bases and J by 0 bases, and 15 bases separated the two germline ends. CDR1 and CDR2 from the germline V gene are SGDLS and YYNGEE. The CDR3 consists of 17 residues. Here the CDR3 reads CASSESMERANTGELFF. The CDR3 DNA follows: TGTGCCAGCAGCGAGAGTATGGAGAGAGCGAACACCGGGGAGCTGTTTTTT. Looking up the rest from reference TRBV9 and TRBJ2-2 gives the full variable domain: DSGVTQTPKHLITATGQRVTLRCSPRSGDLSVYWYQQSLDQGLQFLIQYYNGEERAKGNILERFSAQQFPDLHSELNLSSLELGDSALYFCASSESMERANTGELFFGEGSRLTVL.

This clone showed up just a few times. V and J are TRBV9 and TRBJ2-5; 14 bases fit TRBD2. The CDR3 contains 17 residues. V shed 0 bases, J shed 2 bases, and the junction held 3 bases outside the gene matches. CDR1 and CDR2 (germline): SGDLS, YYNGEE. CDR3 loop: CASSVVGLAGGQETQYF. CDR3 sequence (DNA): TGTGCCAGCAGCGTAGTCGGACTAGCGGGGGGACAAGAGACCCAGTACTTC.

V usage is TRBV7-2 and J usage is TRBJ2-7, with 8 nucleotides matching TRBD2. The V gene end was trimmed by 6 bases and the J gene end by 2 bases; junction bases not matched to a gene: 9. This CDR3 is 15 amino acids long. Germline V lookup: CDR1 SGHTA, CDR2 FQGNSA. The CDR3 here is CASRPSGGATYEQYF. CDR3 in DNA: TGTGCCAGCAGACCGAGCGGGGGCGCGACCTACGAGCAGTACTTC.

This chain links TRBV29-1 with TRBJ2-2; TRBD1 might be the D (6 bases). The CDR3 is made up of 16 amino acids. V shed 0 bases and J shed 3 bases, with 14 bases lying between them. From germline, CDR1 is SQVTM and CDR2 ANQGSEA. CDR3 nucleotide sequence: TGCAGCGTTGAAGATGGGCAGGGGATGGACACCGGGGAGCTGTTTTTT. Translation: CSVEDGQGMDTGELFF.

CDR3 sequence reads: CASSLGVHEQYF. CDR3 bases: TGTGCCAGCAGCTTAGGTGTCCACGAGCAGTACTTC. This chain links TRBV11-2 with TRBJ2-7, with D uncertain. The CDR3 runs 12 residues. The V and J ends lost 1 base and 5 bases respectively, with 6 bases between them. CDR1 is SGHAT and CDR2 is FQNNGV in the germline V gene.

This chain connects TRBV5-6 to TRBJ2-7, with TRBD2 matching over 12 bases. V lost 2 bases, J lost 4 bases, and 1 base stayed unmatched. Germline V CDR1 and CDR2: SGHDT, YYEEEE. The CDR3 sequence is 14 residues long. The CDR3 nucleotides are TGTGCCAGCAGCTTTACTAGCGGGAGGTACGAGCAGTACTTC. It is translated as CASSFTSGRYEQYF. Filled out from reference TRBV5-6 and TRBJ2-7, the complete variable domain reads DAGVTQSPTHLIKTRGQQVTLRCSPKSGHDTVSWYQQALGQGPQFIFQYYEEEERQRGNFPDRFSGHQFPNYSSELNVNALLLGDSALYLCASSFTSGRYEQYFGPGTRLTVT.

In this sample, this clone turned up many times. The chain has TRBV7-9 and TRBJ2-5; TRBD2 matches 10 bases. The V gene's germline CDR1 is SEHNR and CDR2 FQNEAQ (reference sequence). The junction had 4 bases not matched to a gene; V was cut back by 5 bases and J by 1 base. This CDR3 comprises 15 residues. CDR3 sequence reads: CASSIGTSAQETQYF. DNA of the CDR3: TGTGCCAGCAGCATCGGGACTAGCGCCCAAGAGACCCAGTACTTC.

The V gene is TRBV11-2, the J gene TRBJ1-3; TRBD1 agrees at 7 bases. The CDR3 is made up of 15 amino acids. Unmatched junction bases numbered 2, after V lost 3 bases and J lost 0 bases. Germline assignment: CDR1 SGHAT and CDR2 FQNNGV. The CDR3 is CASSFQGVSGNTIYF. The CDR3 DNA sequence: TGTGCCAGCAGCTTCCAGGGGGTCTCTGGAAACACCATATATTTT.

The J gene is TRBJ1-1, the V gene TRBV25-1; D perhaps matches TRBD1 (6 bases). Germline V gene lookup returns CDR1 MGHDK and CDR2 SYGVNS. The germline V and J ends were trimmed by 5 bases and 3 bases, with 10 bases remaining between them. The CDR3 spans 13 residues. The CDR3 sequence: CASSQGQHTEAFF. The CDR3 DNA sequence: TGTGCCAGCAGTCAGGGACAACACACTGAAGCTTTCTTT.

This clone has only a few counts. The rearrangement links TRBV7-9 to TRBJ2-1; D unresolved. V lost 1 base and J lost 7, with 11 bases in between. The CDR3 length is 14 residues. Germline V gives CDR1 SEHNR, CDR2 FQNEAQ (reference sequence). The CDR3 nucleotides are TGTGCCAGCAGCTTAGTACGGGTAGGGAATGAGCAGTTCTTC. It yields the protein CASSLVRVGNEQFF.

This clone was counted only a few times. V is TRBV4-1 and J is TRBJ2-1; D remains unclear. The ends were cut back, 3 bases at V and 8 bases at J, with 8 bases in the middle. This CDR3 region has 12 residues. From germline, CDR1 is MGHRA and CDR2 YSYEKL. The CDR3, as DNA: TGCGCCAGCAGCCAGGGTTGGGATGAGCAGTTCTTC. It codes for CASSQGWDEQFF.

J is TRBJ1-5 and V is TRBV15; maybe TRBD1 (6 bases). This CDR3 region has 15 residues. The germline V and J ends were trimmed by 5 bases and 0 bases, with 11 bases remaining between them. Germline assignment: CDR1 LNHNV and CDR2 YYDKDF (reference sequence). Here the CDR3 reads CATSAGQYSNQPQHF. The CDR3 DNA follows: TGTGCCACCAGCGCCGGACAGTATAGCAATCAGCCCCAGCATTTT.

This chain links TRBV5-4 with TRBJ2-7, with unresolved D. The CDR3 length is 17 residues. Deletions cut 4 bases from V and 2 bases from J, with 22 bases between. Germline CDR1 is SGHNT and CDR2 is YYREEE (reference sequence). Here the CDR3 reads CASSPEVLGKTPYEQYF. The CDR3 DNA reads TGTGCCAGCAGCCCTGAGGTTTTAGGCAAGACCCCCTACGAGCAGTACTTC.

This chain links TRBV30 with TRBJ1-2, with no clear D. Germline lookup yields CDR1 GTSNPN and CDR2 SVGIG (reference sequence). The CDR3 extends over 15 amino acids. V was shortened by 4 bases and J by 2 bases, with 17 bases between the two germline ends. The CDR3 DNA sequence: TGTGCCTGGACTAGGCAGGACTATGCCAACTATGGCTACACCTTC. Translated, it gives CAWTRQDYANYGYTF.

The chain carries TRBV18 and TRBJ2-3; D is unresolved. Germline CDR1 and CDR2: KGHSH and LQKENI. This CDR3 region has 15 residues. The V and J ends lost 5 bases and 1 base respectively, with 13 bases between them. In DNA form, the CDR3 reads TGTGCCAGCTCATCAGGACCGATCGGCACAGATACGCAGTATTTT. It is translated as CASSSGPIGTDTQYF.

This clone occurred once. V is TRBV25-1 and J is TRBJ2-3, with no clear D. Germline loops: CDR1 MGHDK, CDR2 SYGVNS. The CDR3 totals 15 residues. The ends were cut back, 1 base at V and 0 bases at J, with 8 bases in the middle. The CDR3 DNA reads TGTGCCAGCAGTGAATCACAGCGAAGCACAGATACGCAGTATTTT. It translates to CASSESQRSTDTQYF.

The chain carries TRBV5-1 and TRBJ1-6, with TRBD1 identical over 10 bases. The CDR3 covers 15 residues. Germline V gene data show CDR1 as SGHRS and CDR2 as YFSETQ. V gave up 3 bases and J gave up 7 bases; unmatched junction bases: 4. The CDR3 DNA follows: TGCGCCAGCAGCTCCCGGGGACAGGGGAATTCACCCCTCCACTTT. Its protein is CASSSRGQGNSPLHF.

This sequence joins TRBV6-5 and TRBJ2-5; unclear D gene. The CDR3 runs to 15 residues. V was trimmed by 6 bases and J by 2 bases, leaving 16 bases between them. Germline V CDR1 and CDR2: MNHEY, SVGAGI. CDR3 bases: TGTGCCAGCAGCCCCACGACGTGGCAGCAAGAGACCCAGTACTTC. Protein: CASSPTTWQQETQYF.

The rearrangement joins TRBV27 to TRBJ2-7; a weak D match, TRBD1 (6 bases). The germline CDR1 and CDR2 sequences are MNHEY and SMNVEV (reference sequence). The V end was cut by 3 bases, the J end by 6 bases, with 12 bases between. CDR3 length: 13 amino acids. In nucleotides, the CDR3 is TGTGCCAGCAGTTTTCCAGGGGATCGCGAGCAGTACTTC. This codes for CASSFPGDREQYF.